The source of this T cell receptor beta chain is a study of blood T cell repertoires in COVID-19 (dated by TCRdb to 2018 to 2020). For context, the study as a whole: The collaborator samples originated in the United States, Italy and Spain and spanned the acute and convalescent phases of COVID-19. Where HLA class I and class II types were available, the types were taken from metadata supplied by the sample provider, not from assay-based typing. A freely available public database, intended as a resource for researchers studying the immune response to SARS-CoV-2, is where the repertoires were released. Subjects who had been exposed to COVID-19, were actively infected with it, or had recovered from it provided the deeply sampled blood TCRbeta repertoires that made up the dataset. The material from the prospective study consisted of cDNA or gDNA derived from T cells, B-cell-depleted T cells, or PBMCs. The samples were drawn from two sources: the first 160 participants of the ongoing ImmuneRACE study, and fewer than 1,500 subjects contributed by 6 global collaborators. Nearly every sample came with metadata listing a de-identified subject ID, COVID-19 status, age in years and sex.

On this clone itself: Which antigen it targets is not known. An end of the junction does not agree with germline; a read error may underlie this.

TCRbeta CDR3 regions were amplified from genomic DNA by means of the immunoSEQ Assay, a bias-controlled multiplex PCR. In the authors' own workflow: The number of nucleated cells in each sample was estimated from the amplification of reference gene primers within the assay. To quantify the absolute abundance of each unique TCRbeta CDR3 rearrangement, sequence reads were collapsed and filtered. For each sample, productive Simpson clonality was calculated as the square root of Simpson's diversity index across productive rearrangements. Drawn from immuneACCESS, this table holds only the in-frame rearrangements with V and J called that TCRdb kept. Clones are partly lost; checked studies trace under half to an unresolved V gene and leave the rest unexplained. Clone size and the V and J calls come from that table; the DNA yielded D and trimming. Across this sample there are roughly 260,000 clones, with roughly 90% seen only once. In total, the top ten clones hold roughly 3.9% of the sample.

Another Seattle source contributed samples from volunteer blood donors who had recovered from COVID-19. Collaborating institutions collected whole blood in K2EDTA tubes following their own protocols. For TCRbeta analysis, collaborator samples were shipped as frozen whole blood, as isolated PBMCs, or as DNA extracted from either sample type. The CDR3 covers 15 residues, taking in both the cysteine and the phenylalanine. Just CDR3 DNA is preserved here, 45 bases in frame from base 1. The germline V gene supplies CDR1 SGDLS and CDR2 YYNGEE. What the authors observed across the whole study: The amount of clinical and demographic metadata varied by source and participant and was provided uncurated.

Sequencing was done on a sample of peripheral blood. The receptor was isolated from a man aged 55 to 70 who had recovered from COVID-19. The rearranged chain carries TRBV9 and TRBJ2-1; matching of 5 bases hints at TRBD2 as the D gene. The nucleotide sequence is given as TGTGCCAGCAGCGTAGCGGGGTCGCTCTACGATGAGCAGTTCTTC. Translated, this gives CASSVAGSLYDEQFF.